Below, one TCR beta chain is given with its context. The antigen is unknown. This sample was taken from a study of graft-versus-host responses after intestinal transplantation. Study context: Recipients were given multivisceral, liver-intestinal, or isolated intestinal transplants. General study results and limits: GvH clone levels peaked in circulation, and this peak was associated with early post-transplant HvG declines.

TCRdb's table, derived via immunoSEQ multiplex PCR, lists solely in-frame clones and lacks some. In the table there are 40,000 or so clones, just under 95% of which are singletons. V was cut by 2 bases and J by 3 bases, with 11 bases left in between. CDR1 SGHNT and CDR2 YYREEE come from the germline V gene (reference sequence). The CDR3 runs 15 residues. The starting material was PBMCs, obtained 16 days after intestinal transplant. The clonotype comes from a human patient who received an intestinal transplant, so some T cells may come from the graft donor. The rearrangement uses TRBV5-4 and TRBJ2-2; D remains unclear. The CDR3 spells CASSLLARDTGELFF. The CDR3 DNA reads TGTGCCAGCAGCTTATTAGCTCGGGACACCGGGGAGCTGTTTTTT.